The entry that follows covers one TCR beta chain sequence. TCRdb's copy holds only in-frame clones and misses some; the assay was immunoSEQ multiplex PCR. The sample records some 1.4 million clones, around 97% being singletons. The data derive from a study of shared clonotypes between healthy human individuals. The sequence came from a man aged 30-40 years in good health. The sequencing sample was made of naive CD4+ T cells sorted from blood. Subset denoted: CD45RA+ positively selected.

In DNA form, the CDR3 reads TGTGCCACCAGCAGAGCGGGAGCCATCTCCTACGAGCAGTACTTC. It encodes CATSRAGAISYEQYF. V is TRBV15 and J is TRBJ2-7; tentative D call: TRBD2 (6 bases). Trimming pared 1 base from V and 0 bases from J, leaving 10 bases between. Per the germline V gene, CDR1 is LNHNV and CDR2 is YYDKDF (reference sequence). CDR3 size: 15 residues.